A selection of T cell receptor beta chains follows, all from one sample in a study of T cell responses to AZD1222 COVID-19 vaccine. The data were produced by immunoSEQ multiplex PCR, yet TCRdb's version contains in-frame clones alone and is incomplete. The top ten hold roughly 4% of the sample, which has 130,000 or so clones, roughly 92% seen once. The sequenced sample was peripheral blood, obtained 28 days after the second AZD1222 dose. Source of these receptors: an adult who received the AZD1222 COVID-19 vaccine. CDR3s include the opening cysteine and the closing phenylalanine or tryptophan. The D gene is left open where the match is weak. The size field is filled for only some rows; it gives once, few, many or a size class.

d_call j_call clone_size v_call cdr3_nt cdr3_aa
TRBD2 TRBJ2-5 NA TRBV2 TGTGCCAGCAGCGGACTAGCGGGAGTTAGGGAGACCCAGTACTTC CASSGLAGVRETQYF
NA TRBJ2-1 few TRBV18 TGTGCCAGCTCACCACTAGGGAACAATGAGCAGTTCTTC CASSPLGNNEQFF
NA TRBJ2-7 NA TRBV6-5 TGTGCCAGCATCGGGACCGGGCTCCACGAGCAGTACTTC CASIGTGLHEQYF
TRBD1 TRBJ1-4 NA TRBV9 TGTGCCAGCTCCAGGGGGACTTCGATTGAAAAACTGTTTTTT CASSRGTSIEKLFF
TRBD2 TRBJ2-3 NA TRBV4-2 TGTGCCAGCAGCCAAATTGACCCTAGCGGGGGGGATACGCAGTATTTT CASSQIDPSGGDTQYF
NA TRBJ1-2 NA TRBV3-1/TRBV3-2 TGTGCCAGCAGCCAAGCTCCCCGGCCTCTCGTCTACACCTTC CASSQAPRPLVYTF
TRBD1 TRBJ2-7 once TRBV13 TGTGCCAGCAGCCCTAACAACAGGGGAAGTACGTACGAGCAGTACTTC CASSPNNRGSTYEQYF
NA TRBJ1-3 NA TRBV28 TGTGCCAGCAGTTCCCCGGTGGGGGGCTCTGGAAACACCATATATTTT CASSSPVGGSGNTIYF
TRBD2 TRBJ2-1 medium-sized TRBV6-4 TGTGCCAGCAGTGACTCGGTCGGGGGGGATGAGCAGTTCTTC CASSDSVGGDEQFF
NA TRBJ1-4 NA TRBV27 TGTGCCAGCAGTTTGGGCCCGGCGGGAGAAAAACTGTTTTTT CASSLGPAGEKLFF
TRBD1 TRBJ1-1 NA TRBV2 TGTGCCATCGTTGGAGAGGGGGCCGGGGACACTGAAGCTTTCTTT CAIVGEGAGDTEAFF
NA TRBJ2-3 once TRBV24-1 TGTGCCACCAGTGGGGGGGGGCCAGATACGCAGTATTTT CATSGGGPDTQYF
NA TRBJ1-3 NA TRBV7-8 TGTGCCAGCAGCTCGCCGGGAAGACGTGGAAACACCATATATTTT CASSSPGRRGNTIYF
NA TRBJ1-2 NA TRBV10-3 TGTGCCATCAGTGAGGACAGGACCTATGGCTACACCTTC CAISEDRTYGYTF
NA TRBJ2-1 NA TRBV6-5 TGTGCCAGCCTTACGGAGAACAATGAGCAGTTCTTC CASLTENNEQFF
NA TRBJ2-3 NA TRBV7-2 TGTGCCAGCAGCCCGGGACTCTCTAGCACAGATACGCAGTATTTT CASSPGLSSTDTQYF
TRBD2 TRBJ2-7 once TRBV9 TGTGCCAGCAGCGGTAGCGGGAGCACCCCCGAGCAGTACTTC CASSGSGSTPEQYF
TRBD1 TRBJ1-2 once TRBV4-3 TGCGCCAGCAGCCAGTTAAGGGACAGACCATATGGCTACACCTTC CASSQLRDRPYGYTF
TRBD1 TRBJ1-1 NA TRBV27 TGTGCCAGCAGACCCGGACAGGTTCCCTCCCGCACTGAAGCTTTCTTT CASRPGQVPSRTEAFF
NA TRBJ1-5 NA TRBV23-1 TGCGCCAGCATTACTCCTCGGTACGGTCCAGATTTAGCCCAGCATTTT CASITPRYGPDLAQHF
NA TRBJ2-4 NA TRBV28 TGTGCCAGCAGTTTCAGGGGGGCCCCAGACATTCAGTACTTC CASSFRGAPDIQYF
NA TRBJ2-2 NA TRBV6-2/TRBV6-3 TGTGCCAGCAGTTGGGGGCTGGGTCGAGACACCGGGGAGCTGTTTTTT CASSWGLGRDTGELFF
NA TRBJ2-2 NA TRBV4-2 TGTGCCAGCAGCCTCGTGGGGGGGCAGGGAACCGGGGAGCTGTTTTTT CASSLVGGQGTGELFF
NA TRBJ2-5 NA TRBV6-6 TGTGCCAGCAGTTACTCGAGCAGGCCCGAGACCCAGTACTTC CASSYSSRPETQYF
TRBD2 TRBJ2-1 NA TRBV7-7 TGTGCCAGCAGCTTAGCGGGAGGGAGGTACAATGAGCAGTTCTTC CASSLAGGRYNEQFF
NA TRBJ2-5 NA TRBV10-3 TGTGCCATCGCTCCCTCGGGCCAACCCCAAGAGACCCAGTACTTC CAIAPSGQPQETQYF
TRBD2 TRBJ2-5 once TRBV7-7 TGTGCCAGCAGCTTAGAGCGGGGAAGGCTGGAGACCCAGTACTTC CASSLERGRLETQYF
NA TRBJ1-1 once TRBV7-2 TGTGCCAGCAGCTCATCAGGGAGGTGGTCGGTGAACACTGAAGCTTTCTTT CASSSSGRWSVNTEAFF
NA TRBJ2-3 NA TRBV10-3 TGTGCCATCAGCTTCGATCAATGGGTCACAGATACGCAGTATTTT CAISFDQWVTDTQYF
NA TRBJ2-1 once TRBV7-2 TGTGCCAGCAGCCAAGGACCGAATTCCTACAATGAGCAGTTCTTC CASSQGPNSYNEQFF
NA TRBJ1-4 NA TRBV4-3 TGCGCCAGCAGCCAGACCGGGGTCCAGGGATGGGAAAAACTGTTTTTT CASSQTGVQGWEKLFF
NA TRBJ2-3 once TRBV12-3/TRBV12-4 TGTGCCAGCAGTTCCACAGATACGCAGTATTTT CASSSTDTQYF
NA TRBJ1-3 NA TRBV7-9 TGTGCCAGCAGCTTACAGGGTATTAGGGGAAACACCATATATTTT CASSLQGIRGNTIYF
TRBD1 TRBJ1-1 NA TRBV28 TGTGCCAGCAGTTTTCCGGGACAGGGGAACACTGAAGCTTTCTTT CASSFPGQGNTEAFF
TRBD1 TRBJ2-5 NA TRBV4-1 TGCGCCAGCAGCCACGCCGACAGGGGGCTAGGAGAGACCCAGTACTTC CASSHADRGLGETQYF
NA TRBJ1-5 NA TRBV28 TGTGCCACCTACCTCGGGGGCAATCAGCCCCAGCATTTT CATYLGGNQPQHF
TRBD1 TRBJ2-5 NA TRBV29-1 TGCAGCGTTGCGAAGACAGGGTCGGAGAAAGAGACCCAGTACTTC CSVAKTGSEKETQYF
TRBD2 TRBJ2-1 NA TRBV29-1 TGCAGCGTTGAAGCCTATGCTAGCGGGAGAGGCAATGAGCAGTTCTTC CSVEAYASGRGNEQFF
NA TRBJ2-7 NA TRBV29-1 TGCAGCGTCCGGGACACCCCGTACGAGCAGTACTTC CSVRDTPYEQYF